This T cell receptor (beta chain) was found in a study of human T cells and chemical hapten exposure. General study results and limits: Expanded TCRs clustered into significantly more large CDR3 similarity groups than controls, the analysis revealed.

Noted time point: patch test 2, 6 weeks after DPC sensitization. Documented treatment: therapeutic diphenylcyclopropenone sensitization with weekly scalp DPC. Ahead of each patch test application, blood was drawn. People who gave samples had alopecia, were 18 to 70 years old, and were suitable for DPC. The CDR3 extends over 14 amino acids. Germline CDR1 MNHEY, CDR2 SVGEGT. Germline trimming cut 7 bases from V and 2 bases from J; bases unmatched to any gene: 7. Via MiXCR, TCRdb re-called the RACE reads, giving one row per CDR3 protein. Here the sample spans about 95,000 distinct CDR3 sequences, approximately 10% being singletons. A remark on this clonotype: The antigen remains unidentified.

This rearrangement joins TRBV6-2 or TRBV6-3 to TRBJ2-7, with 8 bases matching TRBD1. Sequences were derived from whole blood, sampled in connection with sensitization to the hapten diphenylcyclopropenone (DPC). The receptor comes from a woman aged 40-49 years with alopecia areata. Some clones in this sample may be carry-over from other donors' samples. CDR3 DNA: TGTGCCAGCAACGCACAGGGGGTAGCCTACGAGCAGTACTTC. Translated: CASNAQGVAYEQYF.